The 13 T cell receptor beta chains reported below all come from one sample, sequenced in a study of CD8 T cells in ankylosing spondylitis. Study findings and constraints: Ankylosing spondylitis blood appeared to carry a characteristic TCR beta motif of several highly homologous variants.

TCRdb analysed the 5' RACE reads with MiXCR anew, one entry per CDR3 protein. Of about 460,000 distinct CDR3 sequences listed, roughly 5.3% are singletons. The antigens of these receptors remain unknown. Sequenced: blood, either unsorted or a sorted T cell fraction (not recorded which). The receptor set was obtained from a male donor with ankylosing spondylitis.

This clonotype occurred many times. The chain couples TRBV15 to TRBJ2-7; D unresolved. The CDR3 extends over 15 amino acids. Per the germline V gene, CDR1 is LNHNV and CDR2 is YYDKDF (reference sequence). Trimming pared 3 bases from V and 3 bases from J, leaving 15 bases between. CDR3 nucleotides: TGTGCCACCAGCAGCCAAGGGTGGAAGGTCTACGAGCAGTACTTC. It yields the protein CATSSQGWKVYEQYF.

There are many counts of this clonotype. The chain joins TRBV5-1 to TRBJ1-4; a weak D match, TRBD1 (5 bases). Trimming cost V 4 bases and J 7 bases, with 11 bases left between them. CDR3 length: 13 residues. The germline gives CDR1 SGHRS, CDR2 YFSETQ. The CDR3 sequence is CASSPGPSEKLFF. DNA for the CDR3: TGCGCCAGCAGCCCGGGACCATCTGAAAAACTGTTTTTT.

This clonotype was observed at least ten times. J is TRBJ1-2 and V is TRBV4-3; no reliable D call. This CDR3 spans 13 amino acids. V was shortened by 0 bases and J by 7 bases, with 9 bases between the two germline ends. CDR1 LGHNA and CDR2 YSLEER come from the germline V gene. CDR3 in amino acids: CASSQDPLGGYTF. CDR3 sequence (DNA): TGCGCCAGCAGCCAAGACCCCCTGGGTGGCTACACCTTC.

This clonotype was counted at least ten times. This chain uses TRBV7-9 with TRBJ2-3, with D unresolved. The CDR3 totals 15 residues. Per the germline V gene, CDR1 is SEHNR and CDR2 is FQNEAQ (reference sequence). The V and J ends lost 1 base and 2 bases respectively, with 10 bases between them. The CDR3 DNA sequence: TGTGCCAGCAGCTTAGGGTCCGCACCCACAGATACGCAGTATTTT. Translating gives CASSLGSAPTDTQYF. The full variable domain, with the rest looked up from reference TRBV7-9 and TRBJ2-3, is DTGVSQNPRHKITKRGQNVTFRCDPISEHNRLYWYRQTLGQGPEFLTYFQNEAQLEKSRLLSDRFSAERPKGSFSTLEIQRTEQGDSAMYLCASSLGSAPTDTQYFGPGTRLTVL.

Only a few counts were recorded for this clonotype. The chain links TRBV27 to TRBJ2-7; 10 nucleotides agree with TRBD1. The CDR3 loop spans 15 amino acids. The germline V gene encodes CDR1 MNHEY and CDR2 SMNVEV (reference sequence). V gave up 2 bases and J gave up 3 bases; unmatched junction bases: 4. The DNA of the CDR3 is TGTGCCAGCAGTTTACAGGGACAGGGGATCTACGAGCAGTACTTC. This gives the protein CASSLQGQGIYEQYF.

This clonotype was seen ten or more times. The chain is built from TRBV12-3 or TRBV12-4 and TRBJ1-5; weak D call: TRBD1 (5 bases). The length of the CDR3 is 12 residues. V dropped 9 bases and J dropped 8 bases, with 14 bases sitting between them. The CDR3 loop reads CASTGKGKPQHF. The CDR3 nucleotides read TGTGCCAGTACTGGGAAGGGGAAGCCCCAGCATTTT.

This clonotype was seen a handful of times. The chain carries TRBV12-3 or TRBV12-4 and TRBJ1-6; D gene unclear. V gave up 2 bases and J gave up 9 bases, with 11 bases separating them. This CDR3 region has 14 residues. The CDR3 protein is CASSLTQPGSPLHF. CDR3 coding DNA: TGTGCCAGCAGTTTAACGCAGCCAGGTTCACCCCTCCACTTT.

Regarding this clonotype: A read error may account for a junction end that differs from germline. The gene calls are TRBV20-1 and TRBJ2-5; D gene ambiguous. Germline CDR1 is DFQATT and CDR2 is SNEGSKA (reference sequence). There are 16 residues in the CDR3. The CDR3 protein is CCALPIGVGARETQYF. DNA of the CDR3: TGCTGTGCCCTACCGATAGGCGTCGGAGCTCGGGAGACCCAGTACTTC.

Ten or more counts support this clonotype. The CDR3 loop reads CASSLLGLIQETQYF. Here the CDR3 DNA reads TGCGCCAGCAGCTTGTTAGGGTTGATCCAAGAGACCCAGTACTTC. The chain joins TRBV5-1 to TRBJ2-5; D gene unclear. V lost 1 base, J lost 1 base, and 11 bases lay in between. The length of the CDR3 is 15 residues. Germline V gene data show CDR1 as SGHRS and CDR2 as YFSETQ.

This clonotype has ten or more counts. The genes are TRBV29-1 and TRBJ2-1; tentatively, D is TRBD1 (5 bases). Germline values: CDR1 SQVTM, CDR2 ANQGSEA. The CDR3 totals 12 residues. Trimming left V 6 bases short and J 9 bases short, with 15 bases between. CDR3 coding DNA: TGCAGCGTGGACATTGGGTTAAGTGAGCAGTTCTTC. Protein: CSVDIGLSEQFF.

This clonotype was counted ten times or more. This chain links TRBV5-1 with TRBJ2-2; D gene uncertain. Germline assignment: CDR1 SGHRS and CDR2 YFSETQ. There are 14 residues in the CDR3. Trimming took off 0 bases at V and 4 bases at J, with 7 bases between the two ends. CDR3 amino acids: CASSLGPSTGELFF. CDR3 nucleotide sequence: TGCGCCAGCAGCTTGGGACCGTCCACCGGGGAGCTGTTTTTT. Together with reference TRBV5-1 and TRBJ2-2, the CDR3 gives the full variable domain: KAGVTQTPRYLIKTRGQQVTLSCSPISGHRSVSWYQQTPGQGLQFLFEYFSETQRNKGNFPGRFSGRQFSNSRSEMNVSTLELGDSALYLCASSLGPSTGELFFGEGSRLTVL.

Many counts were recorded for this clonotype. This rearrangement joins TRBV20-1 to TRBJ2-1; 8 bases are a match to TRBD2. Germline CDR1 is DFQATT and CDR2 is SNEGSKA (reference sequence). The CDR3 covers 14 residues. V shed 2 bases, J shed 5 bases, and the junction held 5 bases outside the gene matches. CDR3 nucleotides: TGCAGTGCTAGACAACTAGCGGAGGACAATGAGCAGTTCTTC. Amino acid sequence: CSARQLAEDNEQFF.

This clonotype was seen many times. The chain uses TRBV10-2 and TRBJ2-1; D is undetermined. V dropped 5 bases and J dropped 2 bases, with 7 bases sitting between them. Germline V gene sequence: CDR1 WSHSY, CDR2 SAAADI. The CDR3 sequence is 13 residues long. CDR3 coding DNA: TGCGCCAGCAGTTGGAGCCCCTACAATGAGCAGTTCTTC. Protein sequence: CASSWSPYNEQFF.